This T cell receptor beta chain came from a study of blood T cell repertoires in COVID-19. Study context: COVID-19 samples collected from the United States, Italy and Spain covered acute and convalescent phases. In each case, the material was cDNA or gDNA derived from T cells, B-cell-depleted T cells, or PBMCs.

This CDR3 comprises 14 residues. Trimming stripped 5 bases from V and 4 bases from J, with 12 bases between. In germline, CDR1 is LNHDA, CDR2 SQIVND (reference sequence). Under the authors' procedure: How many nucleated cells were present was estimated from reference gene primer amplification. Clones were read by immunoSEQ multiplex PCR, and TCRdb kept only the in-frame ones, dropping some. V and J calls and clone size are as listed in that table; D and trimming were resolved from the DNA. The sample has more than 50,000 clones; 80% to 95% are singletons. The source material was peripheral blood. This sequence joins TRBV19 and TRBJ1-3; weak D call: TRBD1 (6 bases). This clonotype was sampled from a man older than 75 with acute or convalescent COVID-19. CDR3 nucleotides: TGTGCCAGTAGTCGGACAGAGGCAGGAAACACCATATATTTT. It codes for CASSRTEAGNTIYF.